A single sample gave rise to the 2 T cell receptor beta chains below, sequenced in a study of blood T cell repertoires in COVID-19. Clones were read by immunoSEQ multiplex PCR, and TCRdb kept only the in-frame ones, dropping some. In the table there are some 150,000 clones, around 87% of which are singletons. Sequenced: peripheral blood. The source of these receptors is a woman aged 60 to 75 with active COVID-19.

This chain connects TRBV10-1 to TRBJ2-3; 11 nucleotides align to TRBD2. CDR3 length equals 14 residues. J was trimmed by 7 bases and V by 5 bases; bases with no gene match: 5. Germline lookup yields CDR1 WNHNN and CDR2 SYGVQD (reference sequence). The CDR3 DNA follows: TGCGCCAGCAGTTCAAGACTAGCGGGATATACGCAGTATTTT. Its translation is CASSSRLAGYTQYF.

This chain links TRBV19 with TRBJ1-6; 10 nucleotides agree with TRBD1. This CDR3 comprises 15 residues. Germline V gene data show CDR1 as LNHDA and CDR2 as SQIVND (reference sequence). V was pared by 4 bases and J by 10 bases, with 7 bases of the junction left unmatched. This CDR3 is CASSTTGGASSPLHF. CDR3 nucleotides: TGTGCCAGTAGTACGACAGGGGGCGCTTCCTCACCCCTCCACTTT. Full variable domain (remainder filled in from reference TRBV19 and TRBJ1-6): DGGITQSPKYLFRKEGQNVTLSCEQNLNHDAMYWYRQDPGQGLRLIYYSQIVNDFQKGDIAEGYSVSREKKESFPLTVTSAQKNPTAFYLCASSTTGGASSPLHFGNGTRLTVT.